Shown below are 26 T cell receptor beta chains from a single sample sequenced in a study of blood T cells in healthy people across ages. For the second PCR, which ran for roughly 7 to 11 cycles, a sample-barcoded 5' primer and a J-beta primer mix were used. TCRdb processed the 5' RACE reads anew with MiXCR; each CDR3 protein has one entry. The sample has around 990,000 distinct CDR3 sequences; around two fifths are singletons. Sequencing used blood. Receptors originate from a man aged 18 to 30 in good health.

This clonotype has just one count. A read error is possible here, since a much larger clone lies one base away. The CDR3, as DNA: TGTGCCAGCGGCCCACAGGGGAAATATGGCTACACCTTC. It translates to CASGPQGKYGYTF. This sequence joins TRBV7-2 and TRBJ1-2, with 7 bases aligning to TRBD1. Germline trimming cut 8 bases from V and 5 bases from J; bases unmatched to any gene: 8. Germline loops: CDR1 SGHTA, CDR2 FQGNSA. CDR3 length: 13 residues.

The V gene is TRBV30, the J gene TRBJ1-6, with 9 bases matching TRBD1. The CDR3 is 14 residues long. J gave up 6 bases and V 7 bases, and 7 bases lay outside the gene matches. Germline CDR1 GTSNPN, CDR2 SVGIG (reference sequence). For the CDR3, the DNA is TGTGCCTCACGAGGGACAGGGCGTAATTCACCCCTCCACTTT. Translated, it gives CASRGTGRNSPLHF.

CDR3 sequence reads: CASSWGETQFF. The CDR3 nucleotides are TGTGCCAGCAGCTGGGGGGAGACCCAGTTCTTC. The V gene is TRBV12-3 or TRBV12-4, the J gene TRBJ2-5; TRBD2 might be the D (6 bases). The DNA end is more similar to TRBJ2-1, so the J call may be wrong. This CDR3 is 11 amino acids long.

Notes on this clonotype: The junction departs from the called germline gene at one end, perhaps through a read error. The rearrangement uses TRBV20-1 and TRBJ1-5; tentative D call: TRBD1 (6 bases). This CDR3 is 19 amino acids long. The germline CDR1 and CDR2 sequences are DFQATT and SNEGSKA (reference sequence). CDR3 loop: CSARAFPNKGQGLNQSQHF. The CDR3 nucleotides read TGCAGTGCTAGAGCATTCCCAAATAAGGGTCAGGGGCTGAATCAGTCCCAGCATTTT.

CDR3 protein: CASMADSGRGHTF. CDR3 nucleotide sequence: TGTGCCAGCATGGCAGATTCGGGAAGGGGCCACACCTTC. This chain connects TRBV6-6 to TRBJ1-2, with a weak D call TRBD1 (5 bases). There are 13 residues in the CDR3. The ends were cut back, 7 bases at V and 12 bases at J, with 21 bases in the middle. Germline V CDR1 and CDR2: MNHNY, SVGAGI (reference sequence).

The chain combines TRBV28 with TRBJ1-1; D remains ambiguous. Germline lookup yields CDR1 MDHEN and CDR2 SYDVKM. Trimming cost V 5 bases and J 5 bases, with 6 bases left between them. This CDR3 has 11 residues. Here the CDR3 DNA reads TGTGCCAGCAGTGAACGGACTGAAGCTTTCTTT. Residues: CASSERTEAFF.

This clonotype was counted once. The chain is built from TRBV5-1 and TRBJ2-1, with 7 bases matching TRBD2. The CDR3 sequence is 16 residues long. Per germline, CDR1 SGHRS and CDR2 YFSETQ. The trim removed 0 bases at V and 1 base at J, leaving 4 bases unmatched. CDR3 residues: CASSLGLAKSYNEQFF. The CDR3 DNA reads TGCGCCAGCAGCTTGGGACTAGCCAAATCCTACAATGAGCAGTTCTTC.

The CDR3 DNA reads TGTGCCAGCAGCAAAGTGGGGGAGTACCGGGACAAGAATTTTCTAGCCAAAAACATTCAGTACTTC. It translates to CASSKVGEYRDKNFLAKNIQYF. J is TRBJ2-4 and V is TRBV21-1; TRBD2 is the table's D call, not checked against the DNA. TRBV21-1 is described as a pseudogene. CDR3 size: 22 residues.

V and J are TRBV20-1 and TRBJ1-5; D is unresolved. CDR3 length equals 13 residues. V lost 7 bases and J 4 bases, leaving 14 bases between the germline ends. Per the germline V gene, CDR1 is DFQATT and CDR2 is SNEGSKA (reference sequence). The CDR3 DNA is TGCAGTGTCAGGACGGACCGAAATCAGCCCCAGCATTTT. It encodes CSVRTDRNQPQHF.

The V call is TRBV10-3, the J call TRBJ2-2; D unclear. In germline, CDR1 is ENHRY, CDR2 SYGVKD. The CDR3 contains 14 residues. V was clipped by 0 bases and J by 0 bases, with 2 bases between them. CDR3 sequence reads: CAISESPNTGELFF. The CDR3, as DNA: TGTGCCATCAGTGAGTCTCCGAACACCGGGGAGCTGTTTTTT.

The rearrangement joins TRBV24-1 to TRBJ2-7; the match to TRBD2 covers 8 bases. Losses at the gene ends were 3 bases for V and 7 bases for J; bases not matched to a gene: 7. The germline V gene encodes CDR1 KGHDR and CDR2 SFDVKD. The CDR3 is made up of 14 amino acids. The CDR3 nucleotides are TGTGCCACCAGTGATGTCGGGAGGGCCAATGAGCAGTACTTC. As protein: CATSDVGRANEQYF.

This clonotype was found a few times. This chain links TRBV6-5 with TRBJ1-6; TRBD1 matches 8 bases. Looked up from germline, CDR1 is MNHEY and CDR2 is SVGAGI. V shed 6 bases, J shed 9 bases, and the junction held 10 bases outside the gene matches. This CDR3 contains 15 residues. CDR3 nucleotide sequence: TGTGCCAGCAGCTATCGGACAGGGTCGTCTTCACCCCTCCACTTT. Translation: CASSYRTGSSSPLHF.

This clonotype was detected only a few times. The chain joins TRBV20-1 to TRBJ2-1; 8 nucleotides line up with TRBD2. Germline assignment: CDR1 DFQATT and CDR2 SNEGSKA (reference sequence). V gave up 3 bases and J gave up 0 bases; unmatched junction bases: 10. This CDR3 spans 17 amino acids. CDR3 region: CSARIASGGPSYNEQFF. In DNA form, the CDR3 reads TGCAGTGCTAGGATTGCCAGCGGGGGACCCTCCTACAATGAGCAGTTCTTC.

The CDR3 loop is CASSLPLREAFF. The CDR3 nucleotides read TGTGCCAGCAGCTTACCTCTCAGGGAAGCTTTCTTT. The rearrangement uses TRBV12-3 or TRBV12-4 and TRBJ1-1; no firm D call. Trimming pared 6 bases from V and 8 bases from J, leaving 13 bases between. The CDR3 is made up of 12 amino acids.

This chain connects TRBV13 to TRBJ1-6; D is uncertain. The germline gives CDR1 PRHDT, CDR2 FYEKMQ (reference sequence). This CDR3 spans 15 amino acids. Trimming took off 5 bases at V and 7 bases at J, with 15 bases between the two ends. CDR3 region: CASSRGVFENSPLHF. Here the CDR3 DNA reads TGTGCCAGCAGCCGTGGGGTTTTCGAAAATTCACCCCTCCACTTT.

This clonotype was recorded a few times. The chain couples TRBV7-2 to TRBJ1-1; no definite D call. There are 15 residues in the CDR3. Trimming pared 7 bases from V and 0 bases from J, leaving 15 bases between. Germline CDR1 and CDR2: SGHTA and FQGNSA. CDR3 residues: CASNLHGVMNTEAFF. DNA of the CDR3: TGTGCCAGCAACCTTCATGGAGTGATGAACACTGAAGCTTTCTTT.

CDR3: CATWTFSNQPQHF. CDR3 nucleotides: TGTGCCACCTGGACCTTCAGCAATCAGCCCCAGCATTTT. The V call is TRBV6-2 or TRBV6-3, the J call TRBJ1-5, with D unclear. Trimming took 10 bases from V and 1 from J, leaving 11 bases between them. This CDR3 contains 13 residues. Germline V gene lookup returns CDR1 MNHEY and CDR2 SVGEGT.

This clonotype was detected ten times or more. The J gene is TRBJ1-6, the V gene TRBV7-9; 7 nucleotides line up with TRBD1. This CDR3 has 15 amino acids. Germline V CDR1 and CDR2: SEHNR, FQNEAQ (reference sequence). J was trimmed by 6 bases and V by 5 bases; bases with no gene match: 7. The CDR3, as DNA: TGTGCCAGCAGCCACCCGGACAGGACTAATTCACCCCTCCACTTT. Protein: CASSHPDRTNSPLHF.

This chain joins TRBV9 and TRBJ2-3; tentative D call: TRBD1 (6 bases). CDR3 length: 16 residues. The ends were cut back, 2 bases at V and 3 bases at J, with 16 bases in the middle. Per the germline V gene, CDR1 is SGDLS and CDR2 is YYNGEE. The CDR3 nucleotides are TGTGCCAGCAGCGTTACAGGGTTGCTGTGGACAGATACGCAGTATTTT. Protein product: CASSVTGLLWTDTQYF.

The J gene is TRBJ2-5, the V gene TRBV15; D may correspond to TRBD1 or TRBD2 (6 bases each). This CDR3 contains 15 residues. CDR1 and CDR2 from the germline V gene are LNHNV and YYDKDF (reference sequence). Trimming stripped 0 bases from V and 5 bases from J, with 13 bases between. The CDR3 DNA is TGTGCCACCAGCAGAGATCCCGGGGGCGAGGAGACCCAGTACTTC. Its translation: CATSRDPGGEETQYF. The full variable domain, with the rest looked up from reference TRBV15 and TRBJ2-5, is DAMVIQNPRYQVTQFGKPVTLSCSQTLNHNVMYWYQQKSSQAPKLLFHYYDKDFNNEADTPDNFQSRRPNTSFCFLDIRSPGLGDTAMYLCATSRDPGGEETQYFGPGTRLLVL.

J is TRBJ1-6 and V is TRBV6-5; D not certain. Germline CDR1 is MNHEY and CDR2 is SVGAGI. Trimming took 4 bases from V and 10 from J, leaving 11 bases between them. The CDR3 totals 13 residues. Here the CDR3 reads CASSSAQRSPLHF. CDR3 nucleotide sequence: TGTGCCAGCAGTTCTGCCCAACGATCACCCCTCCACTTT.

The CDR3 nucleotides read TGTGCCAGCAGTACCCGGGGGGGGCTGGCAGATACGCAGTATTTT. It translates to CASSTRGGLADTQYF. J is TRBJ2-3 and V is TRBV6-5; 8 bases align to TRBD2. Germline values: CDR1 MNHEY, CDR2 SVGAGI. The CDR3 runs to 15 residues. V was pared by 5 bases and J by 4 bases, with 8 bases of the junction left unmatched.

The table lists this clonotype with many counts. The V call is TRBV20-1, the J call TRBJ2-3; tentatively, D is TRBD1 (5 bases). This CDR3 region has 14 residues. The V gene's germline CDR1 is DFQATT and CDR2 SNEGSKA (reference sequence). Trimming shortened V by 2 bases and J by 5 bases, and 14 bases separated the two germline ends. CDR3 loop: CSARWPQGKDTQYF. CDR3 coding DNA: TGCAGTGCTAGATGGCCCCAGGGCAAAGATACGCAGTATTTT.

This rearrangement joins TRBV4-1 to TRBJ1-5; D is uncertain. Germline-derived CDR1 and CDR2 are MGHRA and YSYEKL. The CDR3 extends over 13 amino acids. The V end was cut by 0 bases, the J end by 6 bases, with 6 bases between. CDR3 sequence reads: CASSQEVAQPQHF. The CDR3 DNA follows: TGCGCCAGCAGCCAAGAGGTGGCTCAGCCCCAGCATTTT.

The rearrangement links TRBV6-5 to TRBJ1-6; D ambiguous. The length of the CDR3 is 13 residues. The V and J ends lost 8 bases and 6 bases respectively, with 11 bases between them. The V gene's germline CDR1 is MNHEY and CDR2 SVGAGI. The CDR3, as DNA: TGTGCCAGCTTACGGCAGCCTAATTCACCCCTCCACTTT. Translation: CASLRQPNSPLHF.

The chain joins TRBV7-6 to TRBJ2-5, with 7 bases matching TRBD1. Looked up from germline, CDR1 is SGHVS and CDR2 is FNYEAQ. This CDR3 contains 12 residues. Germline trimming cut 8 bases from V and 9 bases from J; bases unmatched to any gene: 9. In DNA, the CDR3 is TGTGCCAGCGGAAGGGACAGCCCTTCCCAGTACTTC. This sequence encodes CASGRDSPSQYF.